Following are 9 T cell receptor beta chains from one sample sequenced in a study of blood T cell repertoires in COVID-19. Clones were sequenced by immunoSEQ multiplex PCR, and TCRdb holds only the in-frame ones, with some missing. This table has 400,000 to 450,000 clones, approximately 92% appearing once. The sequenced sample consisted of PBMCs or T cells enriched from blood (not recorded which). These receptors came from a man aged 30-40 years who had recovered from COVID-19.

This sequence joins TRBV21-1 and TRBJ2-3; TRBD2 reflects the table's D call only, with no check against the DNA. TRBV21-1 is noted as a pseudogene. The CDR3 consists of 18 residues. The DNA of the CDR3 is TGTGCCAGCAGCCACTTCCATCTAGCGGGAGGGCATCTAGATACGCAGTATTTT. Translating gives CASSHFHLAGGHLDTQYF.

This clone was observed once. This chain uses TRBV5-1 with TRBJ1-2, with 9 nucleotides matching TRBD1. V was clipped by 2 bases and J by 4 bases; unmatched bases: 6. The germline CDR1 and CDR2 sequences are SGHRS and YFSETQ. The CDR3 consists of 15 residues. CDR3 bases: TGCGCCAGCAGCTTTGGGACAGGGCCCACCTATGGCTACACCTTC. Amino acid sequence: CASSFGTGPTYGYTF.

V is TRBV5-1 and J is TRBJ2-7; weak D call: TRBD1 (6 bases). The germline V gene has CDR1 SGHRS and CDR2 YFSETQ. V was pared by 0 bases and J by 5 bases, with 15 bases between. This CDR3 is 15 amino acids long. The CDR3 reads CASSLAHLSGDEQYF. The CDR3 DNA reads TGCGCCAGCAGCTTGGCTCACCTCTCAGGGGACGAGCAGTACTTC.

DNA of the CDR3: TGTGCCAGCAGCCCCGAGTGGAGCCAATACGAGCAGTACTTC. This encodes CASSPEWSQYEQYF. This sequence joins TRBV9 and TRBJ2-7; D not certain. Germline CDR1 is SGDLS and CDR2 is YYNGEE. The CDR3 covers 14 residues. The V gene lost 4 bases and the J gene lost 4 bases, with 15 bases spanning the gap.

The gene calls are TRBV5-1 and TRBJ1-2; possible D gene TRBD1, 5 bases. Germline CDR1 reads SGHRS; CDR2 reads YFSETQ. This CDR3 contains 17 residues. The V gene lost 1 base and the J gene lost 0 bases, with 16 bases spanning the gap. The CDR3 is CASSLRAGQTTNYGYTF. The CDR3 nucleotides read TGCGCCAGCAGCTTGCGGGCCGGACAAACGACTAACTATGGCTACACCTTC.

This clone showed up just a few times. The rearrangement links TRBV29-1 to TRBJ1-5; 10 nucleotides agree with TRBD1. V lost 4 bases, J lost 7 bases, and 7 bases stayed unmatched. Germline CDR1 reads SQVTM; CDR2 reads ANQGSEA. The CDR3 is made up of 14 amino acids. The CDR3 DNA sequence: TGCAGCGTTGCCGCCGGGACAGGGGACCAGCCCCAGCATTTT. This codes for CSVAAGTGDQPQHF.

The CDR3 is CAWTPPTQGRGYGYTF. The CDR3 region has the DNA TGTGCCTGGACCCCCCCGACACAGGGCCGTGGCTATGGCTACACCTTC. The genes are TRBV30 and TRBJ1-2; D is perhaps TRBD1 (6 bases). Trimming took 4 bases from V and 4 from J, leaving 22 bases between them. This CDR3 has 16 residues. Germline V lookup: CDR1 GTSNPN, CDR2 SVGIG (reference sequence).

This clone has only one observation. The chain joins TRBV30 to TRBJ2-2, with 10 bases matching TRBD1. V lost 2 bases, J lost 6 bases, and 6 bases stayed unmatched. Germline CDR1 reads GTSNPN; CDR2 reads SVGIG (reference sequence). This CDR3 is 15 amino acids long. The DNA of the CDR3 is TGTGCCTGGAGTCCGGGACAGGGGACGGCCGGGGAGCTGTTTTTT. It encodes CAWSPGQGTAGELFF.

The chain joins TRBV10-3 to TRBJ2-2, with D perhaps TRBD2 (8 bases). V was shortened by 7 bases and J by 6 bases, with 21 bases between the two germline ends. Per the germline V gene, CDR1 is ENHRY and CDR2 is SYGVKD. This CDR3 is built from 16 residues. The CDR3 protein is CAITGGGGRLAGELFF. The CDR3 bases are TGTGCCATCACCGGAGGGGGCGGGAGGCTAGCCGGGGAGCTGTTTTTT.